The 5 T cell receptor beta chains presented below share a single source sample, sequenced in a study of blood T cell repertoires in COVID-19. Some clones are missing from TCRdb's copy, which holds only in-frame ones; the method was immunoSEQ multiplex PCR. The sample comprises more than 60,000 clones, around 84% of which are singletons, and roughly 4% rests with the top ten. Material for sequencing was peripheral blood. Source of these receptors: a man aged 45 to 65 with acute or convalescent COVID-19.

The chain is built from TRBV4-3 and TRBJ1-3; the D gene is possibly TRBD1 (6 bases). There are 17 residues in the CDR3. The V and J ends lost 0 bases and 3 bases respectively, with 15 bases between them. Germline CDR1 LGHNA, CDR2 YSLEER. CDR3: CASSQDAVGAGGNTIYF. The DNA for the CDR3 is TGCGCCAGCAGCCAAGATGCAGTGGGGGCGGGTGGAAACACCATATATTTT.

This chain uses TRBV7-8 with TRBJ2-6; 8 nucleotides match TRBD1. After removal of 5 bases from V and 0 bases from J, the junction contained 6 bases not matched to a gene. The germline V gene encodes CDR1 SGHVS and CDR2 FQNEAQ. CDR3 length: 17 amino acids. DNA for the CDR3: TGTGCCAGCAGCCGAGTTACAGGGGGCTCTGGGGCCAACGTCCTGACTTTC. It encodes CASSRVTGGSGANVLTF.

The chain links TRBV20-1 to TRBJ1-6; the D gene is possibly TRBD1 (5 bases). V lost 3 bases to trimming and J lost 0 bases, with 12 bases between them. Germline V gene data show CDR1 as DFQATT and CDR2 as SNEGSKA (reference sequence). The CDR3 runs 16 residues. The CDR3 DNA follows: TGCAGTGCTAGTGAGGGGCCGAGCTCCTATAATTCACCCCTCCACTTT. This sequence encodes CSASEGPSSYNSPLHF.

The chain carries TRBV9 and TRBJ1-4, with TRBD1 as a possible D gene (6 bases). The CDR3 extends over 13 amino acids. Germline assignment: CDR1 SGDLS and CDR2 YYNGEE. V was clipped by 4 bases and J by 4 bases, with 8 bases between them. This CDR3 reads CASSRTDNEKLFF. DNA for the CDR3: TGTGCCAGCAGCAGGACAGATAATGAAAAACTGTTTTTT.

The genes are TRBV29-1 and TRBJ1-2; D uncertain. There are 14 residues in the CDR3. V was cut by 4 bases and J by 5 bases, with 17 bases left in between. Germline loops: CDR1 SQVTM, CDR2 ANQGSEA. The CDR3: CSVGTAQPSYGYTF. Here the CDR3 DNA reads TGCAGCGTTGGAACCGCACAGCCTTCTTATGGCTACACCTTC.